The following is a T cell receptor beta chain sequence with its context. The data originate from a study of blood T cells in healthy people across ages. Germline loops: CDR1 MNHEY, CDR2 SVGAGI. The CDR3 loop spans 14 amino acids. V lost 0 bases and J 7 bases, leaving 12 bases between the germline ends. With a J-beta primer mix and a sample-barcoded 5' primer, a second PCR ran about 7 to 11 cycles. TCRdb re-derived calls from the 5' RACE reads in MiXCR, one entry per CDR3 protein. The table lists about 640,000 distinct CDR3 sequences, roughly 53% of them singletons. Sequencing used blood. This chain connects TRBV6-5 to TRBJ1-2; maybe TRBD1 (5 bases). This TCR derives from a man between 60 and 75 years old in good health. The CDR3: CASSYSAAGRGYTF. The CDR3 DNA follows: TGTGCCAGCAGTTACTCGGCGGCGGGACGTGGCTACACCTTC.